This TCR beta chain was observed in a study of T cell changes during pregnancy in multiple sclerosis. The length of the CDR3 is 15 residues. The junction had 6 bases not matched to a gene; V was cut back by 4 bases and J by 5 bases. Germline CDR1 is SNHLY and CDR2 is FYNNEI. Profiling relied on immunoSEQ multiplex PCR, and the TCRdb table lists in-frame clones only, not all of them. Of roughly 100,000 clones listed, around 92% are singletons. V is TRBV2 and J is TRBJ2-3, with TRBD2 identical over 10 bases. Sequences were derived from peripheral blood, sampled in the second trimester of pregnancy. This receptor was obtained from a female donor with multiple sclerosis, enrolled in a pregnancy study. This CDR3 reads CASSVLAGGGDTQYF. The CDR3 DNA is TGTGCCAGCAGTGTATTAGCGGGAGGCGGAGATACGCAGTATTTT.